This T cell receptor (beta chain) was documented in a study of blood T cell repertoires in COVID-19. The CDR3 runs to 14 residues. Germline CDR1 SNHLY, CDR2 FYNNEI. V lost 5 bases, J lost 1 base, and 11 bases lay in between. The assay was immunoSEQ multiplex PCR, and TCRdb's table has in-frame clones only and misses some. The profile shows 100,000 to 120,000 clones, about 85% of them singletons. The chain couples TRBV2 to TRBJ1-1; no clear D gene. The sequenced sample consisted of peripheral blood. The sequence was obtained from a man aged 35 to 55 with acute or convalescent COVID-19. As DNA, the CDR3 is TGTGCCAGCAGTTTGGGCCTGGGGAACACTGAAGCTTTCTTT. Residues: CASSLGLGNTEAFF.